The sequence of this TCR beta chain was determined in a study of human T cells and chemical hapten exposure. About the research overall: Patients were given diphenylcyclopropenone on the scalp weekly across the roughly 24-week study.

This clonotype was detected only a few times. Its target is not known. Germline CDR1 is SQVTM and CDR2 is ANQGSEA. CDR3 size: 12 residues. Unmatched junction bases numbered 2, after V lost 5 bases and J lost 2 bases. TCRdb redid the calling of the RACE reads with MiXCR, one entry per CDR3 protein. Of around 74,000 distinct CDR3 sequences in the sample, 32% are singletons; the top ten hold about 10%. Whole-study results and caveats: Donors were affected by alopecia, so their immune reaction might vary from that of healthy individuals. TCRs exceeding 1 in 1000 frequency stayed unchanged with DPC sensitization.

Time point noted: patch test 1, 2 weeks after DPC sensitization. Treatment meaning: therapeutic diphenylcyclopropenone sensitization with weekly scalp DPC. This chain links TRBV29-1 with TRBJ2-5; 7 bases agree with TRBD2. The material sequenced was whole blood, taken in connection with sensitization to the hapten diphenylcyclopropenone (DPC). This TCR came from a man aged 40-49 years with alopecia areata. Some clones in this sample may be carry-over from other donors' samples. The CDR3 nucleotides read TGCAGCGTTAGCGGGGCACAAGAGACCCAGTACTTC. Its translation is CSVSGAQETQYF.